What follows is one T cell receptor (beta chain) and its context. This specimen comes from a study of blood T cell repertoires in COVID-19. The data were produced by immunoSEQ multiplex PCR, yet TCRdb's version contains in-frame clones alone and is incomplete. This table has 150,000 to 200,000 clones, around 83% appearing once. The germline V gene has CDR1 WSHSY and CDR2 SAAADI. Trimming removed 7 bases from V and 6 bases from J, with 9 bases in between. This CDR3 is 12 amino acids long. This sequence was found in a woman between 40 and 55 years old with acute or convalescent COVID-19. The V call is TRBV10-2, the J call TRBJ2-2, with D perhaps matching TRBD2 (6 bases). The sequencing input was peripheral blood. CDR3 region: CASTLAPGELFF. CDR3 nucleotides: TGCGCCAGCACACTAGCCCCCGGGGAGCTGTTTTTT.